The entry that follows covers one T cell receptor (beta chain) sequence. These data originate in a study of T cells after yellow fever vaccination. Each CDR3 protein is one row after TCRdb ran MiXCR on the 5' RACE reads. Among 550,000 to 750,000 distinct CDR3 sequences listed, roughly 13% were seen once. The clonotype was recovered from a man in his thirties or forties who received the YFV17D yellow fever vaccine. The source was PBMCs, collected on the day of the yellow fever booster vaccination.

CDR3 in DNA: TGTGCCACCCGGGACAGGGAGAGTTTCAGGAACCACCCCGGGGAGCTGTTTTTT. Amino acid sequence: CATRDRESFRNHPGELFF. The chain has TRBV6-2 or TRBV6-3 and TRBJ2-2, with 9 positions matching TRBD1. Germline V gene data show CDR1 as MNHEY and CDR2 as SVGEGT. The CDR3 runs to 18 residues. The V gene end was trimmed by 10 bases and the J gene end by 6 bases; junction bases not matched to a gene: 21.